These 15 T cell receptor beta chains were all obtained from the same sample, sequenced in a study of cytomegalovirus exposure and HLA in healthy donors. PCR used 60 Vbeta primers and 13 Jbeta primers. Assay: immunoSEQ multiplex PCR; the TCRdb copy retains only in-frame clones and omits some. The sample records approximately 110,000 clones, around 74% being singletons. The sample comprised PBMCs. These receptors were collected from a woman between 45 and 60 years old in good health and CMV-seropositive.

This chain connects TRBV6-6 to TRBJ1-1; D not certain. The CDR3 runs 12 residues. The V and J ends lost 6 bases and 6 bases respectively, with 11 bases between them. CDR1 is MNHNY and CDR2 is SVGAGI in the germline V gene (reference sequence). The DNA of the CDR3 is TGTGCCAGCAGCGGCAACGGGGCTGAAGCTTTCTTT. This codes for CASSGNGAEAFF.

J is TRBJ1-4 and V is TRBV5-4; 9 bases line up with TRBD1. Germline V lookup: CDR1 SGHNT, CDR2 YYREEE (reference sequence). Unmatched junction bases numbered 4, after V lost 3 bases and J lost 1 base. The CDR3 is made up of 16 amino acids. The CDR3 nucleotides are TGTGCCAGCAGCTCCGGACAGGGGAAAACTAATGAAAAACTGTTTTTT. This sequence encodes CASSSGQGKTNEKLFF.

CDR3 amino acids: CASSLFGDIGNTIYF. The CDR3 DNA is TGTGCCAGCAGCTTATTCGGGGATATTGGAAACACCATATATTTT. The chain has TRBV7-3 and TRBJ1-3; D is uncertain. The CDR3 loop spans 15 amino acids. Looked up from germline, CDR1 is SGHTA and CDR2 is FQGTGA. The V end was cut by 2 bases, the J end by 3 bases, with 11 bases between.

The chain joins TRBV7-9 to TRBJ2-4; 9 bases align to TRBD1. V shed 5 bases, J shed 5 bases, and the junction held 7 bases outside the gene matches. Germline CDR1 SEHNR, CDR2 FQNEAQ (reference sequence). The CDR3 length is 15 residues. The CDR3 DNA sequence: TGTGCCAGCAGCCCCCGGGACAGGGTCGAAAACATTCAGTACTTC. This sequence encodes CASSPRDRVENIQYF.

CDR3 loop: CAWNSRGRNQPQHF. CDR3 nucleotide sequence: TGTGCCTGGAACAGCAGGGGCCGCAATCAGCCCCAGCATTTT. This rearrangement joins TRBV30 to TRBJ1-5; D possibly corresponds to TRBD1 (6 bases). The V and J ends lost 4 bases and 2 bases respectively, with 12 bases between them. Germline assignment: CDR1 GTSNPN and CDR2 SVGIG (reference sequence). CDR3 length: 14 amino acids.

V is TRBV11-2 and J is TRBJ2-1; no reliable D call. The V and J ends lost 1 base and 8 bases respectively, with 6 bases between them. CDR3 length: 12 amino acids. Germline values: CDR1 SGHAT, CDR2 FQNNGV. As DNA, the CDR3 is TGTGCCAGCAGCTTAGTTCGTGATGAGCAGTTCTTC. Residues: CASSLVRDEQFF.

The rearrangement joins TRBV11-2 to TRBJ2-2; no definite D call. Trimming removed 3 bases at V and 7 bases at J, with 6 bases between. Germline values: CDR1 SGHAT, CDR2 FQNNGV. The CDR3 sequence is 12 residues long. Here the CDR3 reads CASSLRYGELFF. CDR3 DNA: TGTGCCAGCAGCTTGCGGTACGGGGAGCTGTTTTTT.

The chain recombines TRBV7-9 with TRBJ2-3; 8 bases match TRBD2. This CDR3 is 15 amino acids long. Germline-derived CDR1 and CDR2 are SEHNR and FQNEAQ (reference sequence). V gave up 4 bases and J gave up 4 bases; unmatched junction bases: 7. The CDR3 spells CASSSPETSADTQYF. Written as DNA, the CDR3 is TGTGCCAGCAGCTCCCCCGAGACTAGCGCAGATACGCAGTATTTT. Supplemented by reference TRBV7-9 and TRBJ2-3, the full variable domain reads DTGVSQNPRHKITKRGQNVTFRCDPISEHNRLYWYRQTLGQGPEFLTYFQNEAQLEKSRLLSDRFSAERPKGSFSTLEIQRTEQGDSAMYLCASSSPETSADTQYFGPGTRLTVL.

The V call is TRBV6-5, the J call TRBJ1-1, with a tentative D call TRBD1 (5 bases). The CDR3 is 13 residues long. The V gene's germline CDR1 is MNHEY and CDR2 SVGAGI. V lost 6 bases and J lost 6, with 14 bases in between. The CDR3 DNA sequence: TGTGCCAGCAGCCCGGGGGGTATGGCTGAAGCTTTCTTT. Its protein is CASSPGGMAEAFF.

This chain joins TRBV7-2 and TRBJ2-2; D is perhaps TRBD2 (7 bases). Germline loops: CDR1 SGHTA, CDR2 FQGNSA. The CDR3 has 16 residues. Trimming took 5 bases from V and 1 from J, leaving 14 bases between them. The CDR3 region has the DNA TGTGCCAGCAGCGTGCAGGGAGGGGGGAACACCGGGGAGCTGTTTTTT. It translates to CASSVQGGGNTGELFF.

The rearrangement links TRBV27 to TRBJ1-2; D remains ambiguous. The germline gives CDR1 MNHEY, CDR2 SMNVEV (reference sequence). V lost 5 bases and J 10 bases, leaving 14 bases between the germline ends. The CDR3 spans 12 residues. DNA of the CDR3: TGTGCCAGCAGTCGGCCCGGGAGAGCCTACACCTTC. It translates to CASSRPGRAYTF.

This chain connects TRBV28 to TRBJ1-5, with TRBD1 as a possible D gene (6 bases). Trimming removed 6 bases from V and 6 bases from J, with 15 bases in between. This CDR3 is built from 14 residues. The germline V gene has CDR1 MDHEN and CDR2 SYDVKM. The CDR3 bases are TGTGCCAGCAGCACAAACAGGGACGCTCAGCCCCAGCATTTT. Encoded protein: CASSTNRDAQPQHF.

This chain uses TRBV13 with TRBJ1-4; a weak D match, TRBD1 (5 bases). The ends were cut back, 6 bases at V and 5 bases at J, with 13 bases in the middle. The length of the CDR3 is 14 residues. The germline gives CDR1 PRHDT, CDR2 FYEKMQ (reference sequence). CDR3 protein: CASRKRQPNEKLFF. CDR3 DNA sequence: TGTGCCAGCAGGAAGAGACAGCCAAATGAAAAACTGTTTTTT.

Here the CDR3 DNA reads TGTGCCACCAGCCGTCTGCGGGGGGGCAGGAATGAGCAGTTCTTC. Translated: CATSRLRGGRNEQFF. The genes are TRBV15 and TRBJ2-1; 9 bases are shared with TRBD2. CDR3 length: 15 residues. V shed 5 bases and J 7 bases; nucleotides not matched to a gene: 9. The germline V gene encodes CDR1 LNHNV and CDR2 YYDKDF (reference sequence).

The chain carries TRBV7-2 and TRBJ2-1, with 11 nucleotides matching TRBD2. Germline CDR1 and CDR2: SGHTA and FQGNSA. The V gene end was trimmed by 0 bases and the J gene end by 5 bases; junction bases not matched to a gene: 6. CDR3 length equals 17 residues. This CDR3 is CASSLAPLAGGHNEQFF. DNA for the CDR3: TGTGCCAGCAGCTTAGCCCCTCTAGCGGGGGGTCACAATGAGCAGTTCTTC.